Following are 32 T cell receptor beta chains from one sample sequenced in a study of cytomegalovirus exposure and HLA in healthy donors. 13 Jbeta primers and 60 Vbeta primers were used for the PCR. Sequenced by immunoSEQ multiplex PCR; TCRdb stores in-frame clones only, minus some. This repertoire shows 100,000 to 140,000 clones, 82% found once; its top ten account for approximately 2.6%. Sequenced material: PBMCs. Receptors originate from a man aged 25 to 45 in good health and CMV-seropositive.

Notes on this clone: Germline and junction disagree at one end, which may indicate a read error. The V gene is TRBV7-9, the J gene TRBJ2-6; the D gene is possibly TRBD1 (5 bases). The CDR3 totals 14 residues. CDR1 is SEHNR, CDR2 FQNEAQ, per germline (reference sequence). In DNA form, the CDR3 reads TGTGCCAGCAGCTTGGGCTCTGGGGCCAACGGCCTGACTTTC. Amino acids: CASSLGSGANGLTF.

The V and J genes are TRBV19 and TRBJ2-7, with 8 bases identical to TRBD1. The ends lost 2 bases at V and 2 bases at J; junction bases unmatched: 5. The germline gives CDR1 LNHDA, CDR2 SQIVND (reference sequence). CDR3 length: 15 residues. DNA of the CDR3: TGTGCCAGTAGTATACTTGGGACAGGTGCCTACGAGCAGTACTTC. Its protein product is CASSILGTGAYEQYF.

The genes are TRBV18 and TRBJ1-3; D is unresolved. Germline V lookup: CDR1 KGHSH, CDR2 LQKENI. The CDR3 loop spans 14 amino acids. Trimming shortened V by 3 bases and J by 0 bases, and 6 bases separated the two germline ends. CDR3 nucleotide sequence: TGTGCCAGCTCACCTGCAGGCTCTGGAAACACCATATATTTT. Its translation: CASSPAGSGNTIYF. Full variable domain (missing parts from reference TRBV18 and TRBJ1-3): NAGVMQNPRHLVRRRGQEARLRCSPMKGHSHVYWYRQLPEEGLKFMVYLQKENIIDESGMPKERFSAEFPKEGPSILRIQQVVRGDSAAYFCASSPAGSGNTIYFGEGSWLTVV.

This clone was picked up one time. The chain is built from TRBV5-8 and TRBJ2-7; 7 bases match TRBD1. The CDR3 runs 14 residues. The ends lost 4 bases at V and 3 bases at J; junction bases unmatched: 7. CDR1 SGHTS and CDR2 YDEGEE come from the germline V gene. CDR3 sequence reads: CASSIVGTVYEQYF. CDR3 sequence (DNA): TGTGCCAGCAGCATCGTCGGGACAGTCTACGAGCAGTACTTC.

The rearrangement joins TRBV19 to TRBJ2-7; possibly TRBD2 for D (5 bases). This CDR3 has 13 residues. V gave up 1 base and J gave up 6 bases, with 10 bases separating them. Per the germline V gene, CDR1 is LNHDA and CDR2 is SQIVND (reference sequence). In DNA form, the CDR3 reads TGTGCCAGTAGTATAGTTCCGGGGTCCGAGCAGTACTTC. Its translation: CASSIVPGSEQYF.

The chain uses TRBV6-5 and TRBJ1-5; TRBD1 matches at 7 bases. With 1 base clipped from V and 7 bases from J, the junction kept 10 bases outside the gene matches. There are 16 residues in the CDR3. CDR1 MNHEY and CDR2 SVGAGI come from the germline V gene. CDR3 residues: CASSYYGGGNVQPQHF. Written as DNA, the CDR3 is TGTGCCAGCAGTTACTACGGAGGGGGCAATGTGCAGCCCCAGCATTTT.

The chain carries TRBV28 and TRBJ1-4; D is undetermined. Germline V gives CDR1 MDHEN, CDR2 SYDVKM. With 2 bases removed from V and 0 bases from J, the gap between germline ends came to 4 bases. The CDR3 is 14 amino acids. CDR3 sequence: CASSLATTNEKLFF. In DNA, the CDR3 is TGTGCCAGCAGTTTAGCTACAACTAATGAAAAACTGTTTTTT.

In its sample, this clone was seen once. The chain has TRBV5-1 and TRBJ2-1; 12 bases match TRBD1. Germline assignment: CDR1 SGHRS and CDR2 YFSETQ. This CDR3 region has 15 residues. J lost 7 bases, V lost 4 bases, and 6 bases had no gene match. CDR3 coding DNA: TGCGCCAGCAGCATGGGACAGGGGGCGCATAATGAGCAGTTCTTC. Translation gives CASSMGQGAHNEQFF.

This clone was detected only once. The chain joins TRBV23-1 to TRBJ2-5, with 14 bases that match TRBD2. TRBV23-1 is placed among ORFs of uncertain function. The CDR3 has 14 residues. Germline trimming cut 6 bases from V and 7 bases from J; bases unmatched to any gene: 4. CDR3 residues: CASRTSGGAGTQYF. CDR3 nucleotides: TGCGCCAGCAGGACTAGCGGGGGGGCAGGGACCCAGTACTTC.

The V gene is TRBV5-1, the J gene TRBJ2-7; TRBD1 agrees at 8 bases. The CDR3 length is 16 residues. Looked up from germline, CDR1 is SGHRS and CDR2 is YFSETQ. V trimming: 4 bases; J trimming: 7 bases; junction bases outside the gene matches: 16. CDR3 residues: CASSAGTGPIEREQYF. CDR3 nucleotides: TGCGCCAGCAGCGCAGGGACAGGACCAATCGAGAGGGAGCAGTACTTC.

This chain connects TRBV11-2 to TRBJ1-6, with D possibly TRBD1 on 5 matching bases. V was pared by 3 bases and J by 9 bases, with 12 bases between. CDR3 length equals 14 residues. CDR1 is SGHAT, CDR2 FQNNGV, per germline. In nucleotides, the CDR3 is TGTGCCAGCAGCTTTAGGGGTTTCGGTTCACCCCTCCACTTT. This encodes CASSFRGFGSPLHF.

The chain combines TRBV6-1 with TRBJ1-2, with TRBD1 matching over 10 bases. The CDR3 spans 15 residues. Per germline, CDR1 MNHNS and CDR2 SASEGT. The junction had 9 bases not matched to a gene; V was cut back by 9 bases and J by 2 bases. CDR3 in amino acids: CASRTGGLPNYGYTF. The DNA of the CDR3 is TGTGCCAGTCGGACAGGGGGTCTTCCCAACTATGGCTACACCTTC.

The rearrangement uses TRBV2 and TRBJ1-2, with D tentatively TRBD1 (5 bases). The ends were cut back, 8 bases at V and 2 bases at J, with 9 bases in the middle. The V gene's germline CDR1 is SNHLY and CDR2 FYNNEI. The CDR3 has 12 residues. The CDR3 nucleotides are TGTGCCAGCTGCAGACAGAACTATGGCTACACCTTC. It translates to CASCRQNYGYTF. The full variable domain, in which reference TRBV2 and TRBJ1-2 provide the parts outside the CDR3, is EPEVTQTPSHQVTQMGQEVILRCVPISNHLYFYWYRQILGQKVEFLVSFYNNEISEKSEIFDDQFSVERPDGSNFTLKIRSTKLEDSAMYFCASCRQNYGYTFGSGTRLTVV.

The chain carries TRBV4-2 and TRBJ2-4; TRBD2 might be the D (8 bases). Germline CDR1 is LGHNA and CDR2 is YNFKEQ. This CDR3 has 16 residues. Trimming took off 0 bases at V and 12 bases at J, with 21 bases between the two ends. For the CDR3, the DNA is TGTGCCAGCAGCCAAGAAAGAGGATACGGGGGGGACAGTCAGTACTTC. Translated, it gives CASSQERGYGGDSQYF.

This chain connects TRBV18 to TRBJ1-1; D perhaps matches TRBD1 (5 bases). The CDR3 is 14 residues long. Trimming removed 2 bases from V and 1 base from J, with 8 bases in between. Germline CDR1 KGHSH, CDR2 LQKENI. Here the CDR3 DNA reads TGTGCCAGCTCACCAAGGCAGGGGAACACTGAAGCTTTCTTT. This encodes CASSPRQGNTEAFF.

With respect to this clone: The junction departs from germline at one end; a sequencing error may be responsible. This chain connects TRBV30 to TRBJ1-3, with a tentative D call TRBD1 (5 bases). Germline values: CDR1 GTSNPN, CDR2 SVGIG (reference sequence). This CDR3 contains 14 residues. In DNA, the CDR3 is TGTGCCTGGAATGGGGCGGCCTCTGGAAACATCATATATTTT. Translating it yields CAWNGAASGNIIYF.

This chain uses TRBV4-1 with TRBJ2-1; a possible D gene is TRBD1 (6 bases). The germline CDR1 and CDR2 sequences are MGHRA and YSYEKL. Trimming cost V 0 bases and J 0 bases, with 12 bases left between them. The CDR3 has 17 amino acids. The CDR3 spells CASSQDRGISSYNEQFF. The DNA for the CDR3 is TGCGCCAGCAGCCAAGATAGGGGGATAAGCTCCTACAATGAGCAGTTCTTC.

The chain is built from TRBV30 and TRBJ2-7; tentatively, D is TRBD2 (7 bases). CDR3 length: 15 amino acids. With 2 bases removed from V and 1 base from J, the gap between germline ends came to 15 bases. Germline V gene lookup returns CDR1 GTSNPN and CDR2 SVGIG (reference sequence). The CDR3 region has the DNA TGTGCCTGGAGTCCCATAGGGGGGGCGTCCTACGAGCAGTACTTC. Its translation: CAWSPIGGASYEQYF.

The genes are TRBV7-7 and TRBJ2-5, with 13 nucleotides matching TRBD2. Trimming cost V 5 bases and J 5 bases; bases outside gene matches: 5. Germline-derived CDR1 and CDR2 are SSHAT and FNYEAQ (reference sequence). The CDR3 length is 15 residues. CDR3 DNA: TGTGCCAGCAGCCCGGGACTAGCGGGGCGGGAGACCCAGTACTTC. As protein: CASSPGLAGRETQYF.

V gene TRBV5-4 combines with J gene TRBJ1-5; 8 bases agree with TRBD1. V was clipped by 2 bases and J by 2 bases; unmatched bases: 3. Per germline, CDR1 SGHNT and CDR2 YYREEE (reference sequence). This CDR3 has 15 amino acids. This CDR3 is CASSLGQGGNQPQHF. In nucleotides, the CDR3 is TGTGCCAGCAGCTTAGGACAGGGTGGCAATCAGCCCCAGCATTTT.

The chain joins TRBV15 to TRBJ2-5; 11 bases fit TRBD1. The DNA end is a closer match to TRBJ2-7, so the J assignment may be wrong. Per germline, CDR1 LNHNV and CDR2 YYDKDF (reference sequence). The CDR3 consists of 17 residues. The CDR3 DNA is TGTGCCACCAGCAGACATACCGGGACAGGGGGCTCCTACGAGCAGTACTTC. This encodes CATSRHTGTGGSYEQYF.

The V gene is TRBV6-5, the J gene TRBJ2-7, with 10 bases matching TRBD2. Per germline, CDR1 MNHEY and CDR2 SVGAGI. With 7 bases clipped from V and 4 bases from J, the junction kept 7 bases outside the gene matches. The CDR3 covers 14 residues. The CDR3 DNA is TGTGCCAGCATTCCCGGACTAGCGGTTTACGAGCAGTACTTC. Translation gives CASIPGLAVYEQYF.

The chain has TRBV7-9 and TRBJ1-2, with D tentatively TRBD1 (6 bases). The germline V gene has CDR1 SEHNR and CDR2 FQNEAQ (reference sequence). Trimming pared 1 base from V and 0 bases from J, leaving 9 bases between. The CDR3 sequence is 15 residues long. Written as DNA, the CDR3 is TGTGCCAGCAGCTTAGGACAGGCCACTAACTATGGCTACACCTTC. Translation: CASSLGQATNYGYTF.

V gene TRBV7-9 combines with J gene TRBJ2-7, with D hard to call. The germline CDR1 and CDR2 sequences are SEHNR and FQNEAQ (reference sequence). V was clipped by 6 bases and J by 0 bases, with 12 bases between them. The CDR3 extends over 14 amino acids. For the CDR3, the DNA is TGTGCCAGCAGTGCGATGGTCGACTCCTACGAGCAGTACTTC. Protein: CASSAMVDSYEQYF.

This clone has just a few counts. The rearrangement links TRBV5-1 to TRBJ2-1, with D unclear. Trimming took off 1 base at V and 3 bases at J, with 11 bases between the two ends. Germline values: CDR1 SGHRS, CDR2 YFSETQ. The CDR3 spans 15 residues. The CDR3 nucleotides read TGCGCCAGCAGCTTGTTGAGGCCTGACTACAATGAGCAGTTCTTC. Translated: CASSLLRPDYNEQFF.

This chain links TRBV5-1 with TRBJ1-1; TRBD1 matches at 8 bases. The germline V gene has CDR1 SGHRS and CDR2 YFSETQ. This CDR3 has 12 residues. V was pared by 8 bases and J by 3 bases, with 3 bases of the junction left unmatched. This chain's CDR3 is CASSDRDTEAFF. CDR3 sequence (DNA): TGCGCCAGTTCGGACAGGGACACTGAAGCTTTCTTT.

The chain couples TRBV6-5 to TRBJ2-3; 7 positions agree with TRBD1. Trimming at V came to 4 bases and at J to 3 bases, leaving 10 bases not matched to a gene. The CDR3 contains 16 residues. CDR1 is MNHEY, CDR2 SVGAGI, per germline. CDR3 coding DNA: TGTGCCAGCAGTTCTCTTACGAGGGGGCGGACAGATACGCAGTATTTT. Translated, it gives CASSSLTRGRTDTQYF.

The gene calls are TRBV5-1 and TRBJ2-3, with TRBD1 as a possible D gene (6 bases). The V end was cut by 4 bases, the J end by 3 bases, with 18 bases between. CDR3 size: 16 residues. Germline V CDR1 and CDR2: SGHRS, YFSETQ. This CDR3 reads CASSVVGHGGTDTQYF. The CDR3 DNA reads as TGCGCCAGCAGCGTTGTGGGACATGGGGGAACAGATACGCAGTATTTT.

This clone was recorded a few times. V is TRBV7-8 and J is TRBJ1-2; D may be TRBD1 (6 bases). The germline V gene has CDR1 SGHVS and CDR2 FQNEAQ. With 5 bases removed from V and 4 bases from J, the gap between germline ends came to 14 bases. This CDR3 spans 14 amino acids. CDR3 sequence: CASSHRDTFYGYTF. The CDR3 nucleotides are TGTGCCAGCAGCCACCGGGACACGTTCTATGGCTACACCTTC.

The chain couples TRBV6-6 to TRBJ1-5, with a possible D match to TRBD1 (6 bases). Germline loops: CDR1 MNHNY, CDR2 SVGAGI (reference sequence). V lost 6 bases and J lost 3, with 12 bases in between. The CDR3 totals 14 residues. The CDR3 sequence is CASSPGQHNQPQHF. For the CDR3, the DNA is TGTGCCAGCAGCCCGGGACAACACAATCAGCCCCAGCATTTT.

This clone was found once. This sequence joins TRBV5-1 and TRBJ2-7; 14 positions match TRBD2. CDR3 length equals 17 residues. From germline, CDR1 is SGHRS and CDR2 YFSETQ. J was trimmed by 3 bases and V by 2 bases; bases with no gene match: 7. CDR3 amino acids: CASSFLPGLAGDYEQYF. CDR3 coding DNA: TGCGCCAGCAGCTTTTTACCGGGACTAGCGGGGGACTACGAGCAGTACTTC.

The CDR3 spells CATKRDRGQGISPLHF. As DNA, the CDR3 is TGTGCCACTAAGCGAGACAGGGGACAGGGGATTTCACCCCTCCACTTT. The chain has TRBV19 and TRBJ1-6, with 10 bases matching TRBD1. The CDR3 covers 16 residues. The trim removed 10 bases at V and 9 bases at J, leaving 15 bases unmatched. Germline assignment: CDR1 LNHDA and CDR2 SQIVND (reference sequence).